This T cell receptor beta chain was obtained from a study of human T cells and chemical hapten exposure. Study outcomes and limitations: PT1 expanded TCR counts correlated positively with patch test score. There were significantly more large CDR3 similarity clusters among expanded TCRs than among controls.

The CDR3 is made up of 13 amino acids. Trimming took off 4 bases at V and 2 bases at J, with 12 bases between the two ends. From germline, CDR1 is SQVTM and CDR2 ANQGSEA. Individual cDNA molecules in this library carried unique molecular identifiers. Using its own MiXCR run on the RACE reads, TCRdb lists one record per CDR3 protein. This table has 82,000 or so distinct CDR3 sequences, 10% to 15% appearing once. The time point denotes: patch test 3, about 24 weeks after DPC sensitization. Treatment denoted: therapeutic diphenylcyclopropenone sensitization with weekly scalp DPC. Prior to each patch test being applied, blood was drawn. In its sample, this clonotype was seen many times. Antigen unknown.

The origin of this receptor is a woman between 50 and 59 years old with alopecia areata. Some clones in this sample may be carry-over from other donors' samples. The chain combines TRBV29-1 with TRBJ2-7; D may be TRBD1 (6 bases). The sample was whole blood, taken in connection with sensitization to the hapten diphenylcyclopropenone (DPC). DNA for the CDR3: TGCAGCGTTGGACACAGGGAACCCTACGAGCAGTACTTC. This translates into CSVGHREPYEQYF.